This entry concerns a single T cell receptor beta chain. This clone was recorded many times. There is no known antigen for this receptor. No clone much larger than this one lies a single base away; base qualities are absent. Before undergoing thyroid surgery, none of the patients had been given any kind of treatment. Using T-cell receptor beta sequencing, the researchers looked back retrospectively at clinical samples from patients, gathered between about 2011 and 2019. Libraries were prepared through PCR. The instrument was an Illumina HiSeq 4000. High-throughput sequencing was used to profile the TCR beta-chain CDR3 region of each patient. Turning to the authors' computational methods: The researchers built a classifier to tell apart papillary thyroid cancer patients with distant metastasis, based on CDR3 differences among clinicopathological groups. The Shannon index was used to assess repertoire diversity, and the Morisita-Horn index was used to assess tumor-blood repertoire similarity. TCRdb reworked the public reads: Q25 trimming with fastp, MiXCR clone assembly, productive beta chains retained. These V and J calls rely on TCRdb rather than the paper's analysis. The sample table holds 6,100 or so clones, of which under 35% were seen once. The top ten clones comprise over 15% of the sample.

The sample originates from a study of metastatic and nonmetastatic thyroid tumors (dated by TCRdb to the early 2020s). Regarding the complete study: Repertoires from peripheral blood and from tumor or nodule tissue samples of malignant and benign thyroid patients were compared.

What the authors observed across the whole study: TCR beta diversity was reported as significantly higher in malignant tumors than in benign nodules, in both blood and tumor samples.

Including the terminal cysteine and phenylalanine, the CDR3 comprises 15 residues. Only the CDR3 DNA stays, 45 bases, in frame from base 1. Based on the germline V gene, the CDR1 and CDR2 sequences are SGHVS and FQNEAQ. V is shortened by 2 bases, J by 0 bases, and the region joining them spans 11 bases. The sequence was obtained from a female donor with papillary thyroid cancer or a benign thyroid nodule (not recorded which). Some clones in this sample may be carry-over from other donors' samples. Sequenced sample: adjacent normal tissue. The rearrangement combines TRBV7-8 with TRBJ2-7; the D gene remains uncertain. At the DNA level, the sequence is TGTGCCAGCAGCTTAATCTGCGGCGCCTCCTACGAGCAGTACTTC. Protein translation: CASSLICGASYEQYF.